The next 9 T cell receptor beta chains were all read from a single sample in a study of T-cell reconstitution after alpha-beta-depleted transplantation in children. A library of TCRbeta sequences, prepared with unique molecular identifiers, was generated. TCRdb independently ran MiXCR on the PCR reads; one entry per CDR3 protein. The table includes about 4,500 distinct CDR3 sequences, about a quarter detected once. Sequenced material: PBMCs, mostly from graft donor cells, taken 60 days after TCRalphabeta/CD19-depleted stem cell transplant. Source of these receptors: a boy in the first two years of life who had a stem cell transplant for SCID, so the T cells may come from the graft donor.

This clonotype has at least ten counts. The rearrangement links TRBV6-2 or TRBV6-3 to TRBJ1-2; D is possibly TRBD1 (5 bases). Trimming left V 2 bases short and J 8 bases short, with 9 bases between. Germline V gene sequence: CDR1 MNHEY, CDR2 SVGEGT. This CDR3 comprises 12 residues. CDR3 DNA: TGTGCCAGCAGTTACCAGGGTCGGGGCTACACCTTC. Amino acids: CASSYQGRGYTF.

This clonotype was picked up many times. The J gene is TRBJ1-4, the V gene TRBV11-2, with no clear D. V lost 4 bases and J lost 4, with 4 bases in between. The germline gives CDR1 SGHAT, CDR2 FQNNGV. There are 12 residues in the CDR3. The DNA of the CDR3 is TGTGCCAGCAGCTATGGTAATGAAAAACTGTTTTTT. Translation: CASSYGNEKLFF. The full variable domain, with the rest looked up from reference TRBV11-2 and TRBJ1-4, is EAGVAQSPRYKIIEKRQSVAFWCNPISGHATLYWYQQILGQGPKLLIQFQNNGVVDDSQLPKDRFSAERLKGVDSTLKIQPAKLEDSAVYLCASSYGNEKLFFGSGTQLSVL.

This clonotype was counted many times. The chain recombines TRBV18 with TRBJ1-2; 7 bases are shared with TRBD1. The V gene's germline CDR1 is KGHSH and CDR2 LQKENI. Germline trimming cut 5 bases from V and 3 bases from J; bases unmatched to any gene: 3. This CDR3 is 13 amino acids long. CDR3 sequence reads: CASSSQGYYGYTF. CDR3 nucleotides: TGTGCCAGCTCATCACAGGGGTACTATGGCTACACCTTC.

This clonotype was observed many times. The chain employs TRBV7-9 and TRBJ2-7; D not resolved. The CDR3 spans 12 residues. Germline CDR1 SEHNR, CDR2 FQNEAQ (reference sequence). V was trimmed by 10 bases and J by 7 bases, leaving 17 bases between them. The DNA for the CDR3 is TGTGCCACCACCGGGTGGTTTCGGGAGCAGTACTTC. This encodes CATTGWFREQYF.

Note on this clonotype: One end of the junction does not line up with germline, which may come from a read error. The chain has TRBV3-1 and TRBJ2-2, with TRBD2 matching 15 bases. This CDR3 is 18 amino acids long. Germline V gene lookup returns CDR1 LGHDT and CDR2 YNNKEL (reference sequence). The CDR3 spells CATSEPGLAGGNTGELFF. For the CDR3, the DNA is TGTGCCACCAGCGAGCCGGGACTAGCGGGGGGAAACACCGGGGAGCTGTTTTTT.

Concerning this clonotype: Compared with germline, one end of the junction differs, possibly owing to a read error. The rearrangement joins TRBV24-1 to TRBJ2-2, with a tentative D call TRBD1 (6 bases). Germline CDR1 is KGHDR and CDR2 is SFDVKD. This CDR3 contains 16 residues. CDR3 amino acids: CSTSDSRTANTGALFF. CDR3 nucleotides: TGTTCCACCAGTGATTCCAGGACAGCGAACACCGGGGCGCTGTTTTTT.

This chain joins TRBV29-1 and TRBJ2-5, with D possibly TRBD2 on 7 matching bases. This CDR3 region has 15 residues. V lost 6 bases, J lost 2 bases, and 19 bases lay in between. The germline CDR1 and CDR2 sequences are SQVTM and ANQGSEA. In DNA form, the CDR3 reads TGCAGCGTCAGGATGGGAGGGGGACCGCAAGAGACCCAGTACTTC. Protein: CSVRMGGGPQETQYF.

In this sample, this clonotype turned up many times. V usage is TRBV7-6 and J usage is TRBJ1-3; a weak D match, TRBD1 (6 bases). The ends were cut back, 2 bases at V and 0 bases at J, with 20 bases in the middle. The CDR3 has 19 residues. CDR1 is SGHVS and CDR2 is FNYEAQ in the germline V gene. The CDR3 DNA sequence: TGTGCCAGCAGCTTAAGTCCCCCTCGGGCAGGGGTCTCTGGAAACACCATATATTTT. Encoded protein: CASSLSPPRAGVSGNTIYF.

The chain uses TRBV3-1 and TRBJ1-5; D ambiguous. This CDR3 is 15 amino acids long. Germline V gene data show CDR1 as LGHDT and CDR2 as YNNKEL (reference sequence). Between the trimmed V and J ends, which lost 2 bases and 4 bases, there was a span of 12 bases. For the CDR3, the DNA is TGTGCCAGCAGCCAACAGGTCAATAGGAATCAGCCCCAGCATTTT. As protein: CASSQQVNRNQPQHF. Filled out from reference TRBV3-1 and TRBJ1-5, the complete variable domain reads DTAVSQTPKYLVTQMGNDKSIKCEQNLGHDTMYWYKQDSKKFLKIMFSYNNKELIINETVPNRFSPKSPDKAHLNLHINSLELGDSAVYFCASSQQVNRNQPQHFGDGTRLSIL.